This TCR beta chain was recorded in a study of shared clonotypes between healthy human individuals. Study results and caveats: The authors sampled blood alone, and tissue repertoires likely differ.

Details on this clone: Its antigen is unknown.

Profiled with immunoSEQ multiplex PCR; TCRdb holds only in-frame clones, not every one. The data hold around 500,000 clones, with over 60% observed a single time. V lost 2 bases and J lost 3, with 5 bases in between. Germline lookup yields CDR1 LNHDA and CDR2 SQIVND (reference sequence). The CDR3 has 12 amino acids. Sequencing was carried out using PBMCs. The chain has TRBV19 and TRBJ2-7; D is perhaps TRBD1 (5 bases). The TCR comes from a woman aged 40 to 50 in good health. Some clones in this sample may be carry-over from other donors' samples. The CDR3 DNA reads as TGTGCCAGTAGTATACAGGGCTACGAGCAGTACTTC. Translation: CASSIQGYEQYF.